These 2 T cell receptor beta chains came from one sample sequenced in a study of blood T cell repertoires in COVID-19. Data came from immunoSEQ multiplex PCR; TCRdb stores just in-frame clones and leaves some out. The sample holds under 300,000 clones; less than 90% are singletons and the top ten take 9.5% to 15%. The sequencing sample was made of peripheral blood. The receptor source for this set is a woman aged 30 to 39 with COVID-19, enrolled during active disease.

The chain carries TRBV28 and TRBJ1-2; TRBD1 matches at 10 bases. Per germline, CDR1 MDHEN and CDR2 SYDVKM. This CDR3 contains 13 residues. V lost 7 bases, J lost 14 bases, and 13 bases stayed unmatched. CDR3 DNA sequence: TGTGCCAGCACACGACAGGGGGCGCTCAAGAAGACCTTC. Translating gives CASTRQGALKKTF.

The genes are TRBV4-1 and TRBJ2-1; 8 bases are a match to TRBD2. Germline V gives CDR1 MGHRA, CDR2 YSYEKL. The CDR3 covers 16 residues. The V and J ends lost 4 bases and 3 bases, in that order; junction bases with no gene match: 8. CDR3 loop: CASSPESGGLYNEQFF. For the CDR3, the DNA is TGCGCCAGCAGCCCCGAAAGCGGGGGCCTCTACAATGAGCAGTTCTTC.